The 13 T cell receptor beta chains in this list originate from one sample, sequenced in a study of blood T cell repertoires in COVID-19 (dated by TCRdb to 2018 to 2021). The library was generated by the immunoSEQ multiplex PCR assay. The source is immuneACCESS, and TCRdb retained only in-frame sequences with V and J called. Part of the clones is not carried over; for the studies checked, unresolved V genes explain less than half of this, and the remainder is unexplained. The table for this sample lists under 250,000 clones; roughly 85% of them were counted only once. Around 5.5% of the sample belongs to the ten largest clones. The sample comprised peripheral blood. The receptors stem from a man aged 45-60 years with COVID-19, enrolled during active disease.

The J gene is TRBJ2-5, the V gene TRBV24-1, with 7 bases aligning to TRBD2. CDR3 length: 16 amino acids. The V segment lost 5 bases and the J segment 4 bases; nucleotides outside the gene matches: 12. Germline loops: CDR1 KGHDR, CDR2 SFDVKD. The CDR3 reads CATSGSGGGISETQYF. DNA of the CDR3: TGTGCCACCAGTGGGAGTGGCGGGGGAATCTCAGAGACCCAGTACTTC.

The rearrangement joins TRBV7-8 to TRBJ2-1; 10 bases line up with TRBD2. The germline CDR1 and CDR2 sequences are SGHVS and FQNEAQ. Germline trimming cut 1 base from V and 4 bases from J; bases unmatched to any gene: 7. The CDR3 loop spans 17 amino acids. CDR3 sequence reads: CASSLGASGGLYNEQFF. The CDR3 bases are TGTGCCAGCAGCTTAGGGGCTAGCGGGGGCCTATACAATGAGCAGTTCTTC.

The rearrangement links TRBV21-1 to TRBJ2-7; the table names TRBD1, a call not compared with the DNA. TRBV21-1 is described as a pseudogene. The CDR3 spans 17 residues. CDR3 bases: TGTGCCAGCAGCCCCTGGACAGGGAAAAAAGCAGACTACGAGCAGTACTTC. Translation gives CASSPWTGKKADYEQYF.

The chain couples TRBV19 to TRBJ2-5; D is unclear. This CDR3 region has 13 residues. Trimming stripped 3 bases from V and 6 bases from J, with 11 bases between. Germline CDR1 LNHDA, CDR2 SQIVND (reference sequence). The CDR3 bases are TGTGCCAGTAGTATGTCAGACTCCAAGACCCAGTACTTC. It encodes CASSMSDSKTQYF.

This chain joins TRBV11-2 and TRBJ2-7; D is perhaps TRBD1 (6 bases). The CDR3 covers 14 residues. Germline V gene lookup returns CDR1 SGHAT and CDR2 FQNNGV. With 6 bases removed from V and 0 bases from J, the gap between germline ends came to 12 bases. The CDR3 loop is CASSMGHRSYEQYF. The CDR3 DNA reads TGTGCCAGCAGTATGGGACACCGCTCCTACGAGCAGTACTTC. Combining the CDR3 with reference TRBV11-2 and TRBJ2-7 gives the whole variable domain EAGVAQSPRYKIIEKRQSVAFWCNPISGHATLYWYQQILGQGPKLLIQFQNNGVVDDSQLPKDRFSAERLKGVDSTLKIQPAKLEDSAVYLCASSMGHRSYEQYFGPGTRLTVT.

This chain links TRBV4-1 with TRBJ2-1; 8 bases match TRBD2. The CDR3 contains 16 residues. CDR1 is MGHRA, CDR2 YSYEKL, per germline. Trimming removed 0 bases from V and 3 bases from J; junction bases left unmatched: 4. The CDR3: CASSQDFSGNYNEQFF. DNA for the CDR3: TGCGCCAGCAGCCAAGATTTTAGCGGGAACTACAATGAGCAGTTCTTC.

The genes are TRBV9 and TRBJ1-3; a possible D gene is TRBD1 (5 bases). The CDR3 loop spans 14 amino acids. V lost 4 bases, J lost 3 bases, and 11 bases lay in between. CDR1 is SGDLS, CDR2 YYNGEE, per germline. The CDR3 is CASSLDRGGNTIYF. DNA of the CDR3: TGTGCCAGCAGCCTCGATAGGGGTGGAAACACCATATATTTT.

Here the CDR3 reads CASSPGTLNTGELFF. CDR3 sequence (DNA): TGTGCCAGCAGCCCCGGGACACTGAACACCGGGGAGCTGTTTTTT. The chain carries TRBV5-6 and TRBJ2-2; D might be TRBD1 (6 bases). The germline V gene encodes CDR1 SGHDT and CDR2 YYEEEE. The CDR3 contains 15 residues. Trimming took off 4 bases at V and 1 base at J, with 11 bases between the two ends.

The rearrangement joins TRBV28 to TRBJ1-2, with 8 bases identical to TRBD1. V lost 8 bases and J lost 7; bases outside the gene matches: 18. Germline loops: CDR1 MDHEN, CDR2 SYDVKM. This CDR3 spans 16 amino acids. This chain's CDR3 is CASLLGGQAQESGYTF. For the CDR3, the DNA is TGTGCCAGCCTACTAGGGGGACAGGCCCAAGAGAGTGGCTACACCTTC.

This rearrangement joins TRBV11-1 to TRBJ1-2; D remains unclear. Germline CDR1 SGHAT, CDR2 FQDESV (reference sequence). CDR3 size: 13 residues. V lost 5 bases and J 4 bases, leaving 11 bases between the germline ends. The CDR3 nucleotides are TGTGCCAGCAGCCGGGGAGGGTCCTATGGCTACACCTTC. Translation gives CASSRGGSYGYTF.

The CDR3 bases are TGTGCCAGCAGTGAATTGAACAGGGGGTTAGATCAGCCCCAGCATTTT. As protein: CASSELNRGLDQPQHF. This chain links TRBV2 with TRBJ1-5; 8 bases are shared with TRBD1. CDR3 length equals 16 residues. CDR1 and CDR2 (germline): SNHLY, FYNNEI. The junction had 8 bases not matched to a gene; V was cut back by 2 bases and J by 5 bases.

The rearrangement links TRBV7-6 to TRBJ2-1; 12 bases align to TRBD2. Germline trimming cut 5 bases from V and 9 bases from J; bases unmatched to any gene: 11. The CDR3 length is 16 residues. Germline values: CDR1 SGHVS, CDR2 FNYEAQ. CDR3 residues: CASSKLAGGPGSEQFF. The CDR3 DNA reads as TGTGCCAGCAGCAAGCTAGCGGGGGGGCCTGGGAGTGAGCAGTTCTTC.

The genes are TRBV7-9 and TRBJ1-1; 11 nucleotides agree with TRBD1. Germline CDR1 SEHNR, CDR2 FQNEAQ (reference sequence). CDR3 size: 16 residues. Trimming at V came to 5 bases and at J to 5 bases, leaving 10 bases not matched to a gene. CDR3 DNA sequence: TGTGCCAGCAGCGTAGTACCCGGGACAGGGGGGACTGAAGCTTTCTTT. Its translation: CASSVVPGTGGTEAFF.